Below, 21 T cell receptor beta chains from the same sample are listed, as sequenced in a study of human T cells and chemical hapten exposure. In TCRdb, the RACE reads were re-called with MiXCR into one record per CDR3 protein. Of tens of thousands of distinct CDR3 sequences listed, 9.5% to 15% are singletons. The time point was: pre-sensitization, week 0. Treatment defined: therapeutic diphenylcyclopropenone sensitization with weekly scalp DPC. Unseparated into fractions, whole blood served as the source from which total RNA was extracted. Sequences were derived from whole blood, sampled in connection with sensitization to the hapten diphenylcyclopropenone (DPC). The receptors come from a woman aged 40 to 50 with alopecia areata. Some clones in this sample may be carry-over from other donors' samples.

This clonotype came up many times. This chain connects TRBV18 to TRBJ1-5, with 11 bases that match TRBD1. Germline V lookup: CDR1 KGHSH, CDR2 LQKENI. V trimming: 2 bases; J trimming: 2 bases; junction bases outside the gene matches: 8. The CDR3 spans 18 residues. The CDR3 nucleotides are TGTGCCAGCTCACCATCGGGACAGGGGGGAGGTGGCAATCAGCCCCAGCATTTT. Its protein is CASSPSGQGGGGNQPQHF.

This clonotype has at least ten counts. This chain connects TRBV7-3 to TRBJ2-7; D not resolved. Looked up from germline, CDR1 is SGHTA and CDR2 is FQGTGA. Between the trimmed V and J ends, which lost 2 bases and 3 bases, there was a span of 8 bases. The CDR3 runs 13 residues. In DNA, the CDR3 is TGTGCCAGCAGCTTACAACAGAACTACGAGCAGTACTTC. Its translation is CASSLQQNYEQYF.

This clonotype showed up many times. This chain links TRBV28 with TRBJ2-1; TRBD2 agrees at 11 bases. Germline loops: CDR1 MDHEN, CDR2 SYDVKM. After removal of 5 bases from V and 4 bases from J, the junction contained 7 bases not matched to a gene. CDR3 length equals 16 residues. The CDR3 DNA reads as TGTGCCAGCAGTGCCACGACTAGCGGGACTTACAATGAGCAGTTCTTC. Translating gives CASSATTSGTYNEQFF.

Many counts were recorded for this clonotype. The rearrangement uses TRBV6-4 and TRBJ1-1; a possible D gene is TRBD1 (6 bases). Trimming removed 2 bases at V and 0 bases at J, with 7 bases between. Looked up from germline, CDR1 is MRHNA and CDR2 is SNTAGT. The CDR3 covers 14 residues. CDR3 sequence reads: CASSDGGLNTEAFF. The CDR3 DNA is TGTGCCAGCAGTGACGGGGGCCTGAACACTGAAGCTTTCTTT.

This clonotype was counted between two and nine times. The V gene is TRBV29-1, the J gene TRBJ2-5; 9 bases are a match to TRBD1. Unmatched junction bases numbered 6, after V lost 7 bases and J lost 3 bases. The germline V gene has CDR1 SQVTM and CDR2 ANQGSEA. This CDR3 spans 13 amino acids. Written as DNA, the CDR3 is TGCAGCGCAACAGGGGGCGGGGAAGAGACCCAGTACTTC. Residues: CSATGGGEETQYF. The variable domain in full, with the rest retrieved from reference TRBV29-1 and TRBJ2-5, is SAVISQKPSRDICQRGTSLTIQCQVDSQVTMMFWYRQQPGQSLTLIATANQGSEATYESGFVIDKFPISRPNLTFSTLTVSNMSPEDSSIYLCSATGGGEETQYFGPGTRLLVL.

CDR3 in DNA: TGTGCCAGCAGTTACTCGAGAGGGTTTGGGAATTCACCCCTCCACTTT. Its translation: CASSYSRGFGNSPLHF. This rearrangement joins TRBV6-5 to TRBJ1-6; D call uncertain. Germline lookup yields CDR1 MNHEY and CDR2 SVGAGI. V gave up 0 bases and J gave up 7 bases, with 13 bases separating them. This CDR3 is 16 amino acids long.

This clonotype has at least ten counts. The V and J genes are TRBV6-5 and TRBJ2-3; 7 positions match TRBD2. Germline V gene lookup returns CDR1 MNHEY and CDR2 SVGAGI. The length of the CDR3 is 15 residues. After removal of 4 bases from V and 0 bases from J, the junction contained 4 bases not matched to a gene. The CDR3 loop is CASSWSSGSTDTQYF. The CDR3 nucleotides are TGTGCCAGCAGTTGGTCTAGCGGAAGCACAGATACGCAGTATTTT.

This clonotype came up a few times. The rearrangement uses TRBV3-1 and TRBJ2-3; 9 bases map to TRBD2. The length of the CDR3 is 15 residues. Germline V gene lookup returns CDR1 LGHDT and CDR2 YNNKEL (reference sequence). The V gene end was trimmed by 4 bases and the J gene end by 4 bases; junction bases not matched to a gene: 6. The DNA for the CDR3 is TGTGCCAGCAGCCGAGGACTAGCGTACTCAGATACGCAGTATTTT. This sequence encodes CASSRGLAYSDTQYF.

The CDR3 nucleotides are TGTGCCAGCAGCTTCCGGCGGGGGGCGGCGAATGAGCAGTTCTTC. Protein product: CASSFRRGAANEQFF. V and J are TRBV5-8 and TRBJ2-1; TRBD2 agrees at 8 bases. V lost 2 bases and J lost 7; bases outside the gene matches: 8. This CDR3 is built from 15 residues. Germline V lookup: CDR1 SGHTS, CDR2 YDEGEE.

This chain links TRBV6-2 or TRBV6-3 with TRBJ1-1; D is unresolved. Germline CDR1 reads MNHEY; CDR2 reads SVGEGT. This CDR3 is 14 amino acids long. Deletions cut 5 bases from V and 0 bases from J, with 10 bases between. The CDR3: CASSPGFLNTEAFF. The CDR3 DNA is TGTGCCAGCAGTCCGGGCTTTTTGAACACTGAAGCTTTCTTT.

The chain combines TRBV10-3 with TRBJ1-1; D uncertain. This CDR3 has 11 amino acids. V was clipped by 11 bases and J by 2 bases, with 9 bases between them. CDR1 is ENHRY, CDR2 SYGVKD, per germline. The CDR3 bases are TGTGCCGCCGGCGTTAACACTGAAGCTTTCTTT. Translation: CAAGVNTEAFF.

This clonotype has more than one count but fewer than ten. The CDR3 protein is CASSSTNSGELFF. The CDR3, as DNA: TGTGCCAGCAGTTCGACTAATTCCGGGGAGCTGTTTTTT. The chain joins TRBV6-2 or TRBV6-3 to TRBJ2-2, with D maybe TRBD2 (5 bases). The CDR3 runs to 13 residues. CDR1 MNHEY and CDR2 SVGEGT come from the germline V gene. Trimming left V 4 bases short and J 6 bases short, with 9 bases between.

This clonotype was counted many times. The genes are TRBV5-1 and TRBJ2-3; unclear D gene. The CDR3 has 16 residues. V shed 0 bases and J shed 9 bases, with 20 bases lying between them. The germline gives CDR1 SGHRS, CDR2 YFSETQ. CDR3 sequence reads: CASSLAGRGDSRTQYF. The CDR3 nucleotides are TGCGCCAGCAGCTTGGCTGGACGCGGCGATTCGAGGACGCAGTATTTT.

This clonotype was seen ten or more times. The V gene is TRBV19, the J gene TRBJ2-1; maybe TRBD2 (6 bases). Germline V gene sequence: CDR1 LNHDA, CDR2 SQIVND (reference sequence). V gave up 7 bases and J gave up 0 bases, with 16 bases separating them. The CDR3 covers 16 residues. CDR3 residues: CASTLTGVSSYNEQFF. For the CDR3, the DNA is TGTGCCAGTACTCTTACGGGAGTGAGCTCCTACAATGAGCAGTTCTTC.

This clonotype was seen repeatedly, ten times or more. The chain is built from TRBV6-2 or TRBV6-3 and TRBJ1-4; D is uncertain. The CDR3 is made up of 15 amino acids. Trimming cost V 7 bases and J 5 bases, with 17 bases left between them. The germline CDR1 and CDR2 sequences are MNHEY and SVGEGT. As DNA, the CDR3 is TGTGCCAGCATGCCGGGTTGGACGGCAAATGAAAAACTGTTTTTT. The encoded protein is CASMPGWTANEKLFF.

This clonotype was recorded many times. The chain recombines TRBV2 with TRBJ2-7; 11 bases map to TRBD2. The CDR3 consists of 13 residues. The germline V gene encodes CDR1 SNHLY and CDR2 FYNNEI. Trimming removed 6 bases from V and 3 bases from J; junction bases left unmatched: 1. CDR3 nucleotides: TGTGCCAGCAGAACTAGCGGGGGCTACGAGCAGTACTTC. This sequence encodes CASRTSGGYEQYF.

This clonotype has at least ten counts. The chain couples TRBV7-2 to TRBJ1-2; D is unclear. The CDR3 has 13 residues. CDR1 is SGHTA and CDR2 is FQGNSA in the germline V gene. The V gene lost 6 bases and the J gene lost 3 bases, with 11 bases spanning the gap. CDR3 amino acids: CASSKDVYYGYTF. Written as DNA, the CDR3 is TGTGCCAGCAGTAAAGATGTTTACTATGGCTACACCTTC.

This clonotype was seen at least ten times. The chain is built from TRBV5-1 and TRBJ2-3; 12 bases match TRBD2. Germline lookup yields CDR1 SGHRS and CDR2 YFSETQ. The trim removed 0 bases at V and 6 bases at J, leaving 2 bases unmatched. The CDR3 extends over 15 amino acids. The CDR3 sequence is CASSLGLAGVDTQYF. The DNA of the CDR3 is TGCGCCAGCAGCTTGGGACTAGCGGGAGTCGATACGCAGTATTTT.

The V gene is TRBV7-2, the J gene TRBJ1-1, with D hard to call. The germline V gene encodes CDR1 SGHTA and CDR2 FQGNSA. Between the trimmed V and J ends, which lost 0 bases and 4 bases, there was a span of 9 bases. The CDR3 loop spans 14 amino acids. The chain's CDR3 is CASSLAGRSTEAFF. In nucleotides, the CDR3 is TGTGCCAGCAGCTTAGCGGGCAGGAGCACTGAAGCTTTCTTT.

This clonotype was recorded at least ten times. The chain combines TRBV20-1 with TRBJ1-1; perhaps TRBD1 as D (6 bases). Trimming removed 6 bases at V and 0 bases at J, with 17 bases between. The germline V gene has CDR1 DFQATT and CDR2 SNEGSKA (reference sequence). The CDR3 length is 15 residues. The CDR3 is CSAQTLGQMNTEAFF. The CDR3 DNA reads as TGCAGTGCCCAGACTTTAGGACAGATGAACACTGAAGCTTTCTTT.

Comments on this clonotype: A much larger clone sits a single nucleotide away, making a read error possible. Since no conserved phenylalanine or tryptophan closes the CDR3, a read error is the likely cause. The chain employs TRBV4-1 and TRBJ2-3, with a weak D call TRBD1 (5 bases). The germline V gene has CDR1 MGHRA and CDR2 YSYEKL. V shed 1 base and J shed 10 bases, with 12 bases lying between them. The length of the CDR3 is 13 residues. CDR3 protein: CASSQASGKSQYV. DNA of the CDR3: TGCGCCAGCAGCCAAGCTTCAGGGAAGTCGCAGTATGTT.